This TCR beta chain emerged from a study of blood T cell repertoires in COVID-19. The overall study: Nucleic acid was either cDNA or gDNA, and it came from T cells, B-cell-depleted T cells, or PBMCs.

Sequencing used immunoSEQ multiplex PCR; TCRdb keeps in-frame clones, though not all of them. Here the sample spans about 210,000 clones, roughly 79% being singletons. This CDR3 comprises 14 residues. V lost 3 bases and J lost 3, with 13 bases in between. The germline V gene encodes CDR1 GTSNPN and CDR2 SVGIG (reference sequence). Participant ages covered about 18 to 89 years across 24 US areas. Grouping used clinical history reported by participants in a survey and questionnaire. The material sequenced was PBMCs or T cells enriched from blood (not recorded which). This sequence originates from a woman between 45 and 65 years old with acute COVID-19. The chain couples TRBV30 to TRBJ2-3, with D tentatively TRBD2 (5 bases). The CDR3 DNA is TGTGCCTGGAGGCCCGGACTCAAAACAGATACGCAGTATTTT. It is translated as CAWRPGLKTDTQYF. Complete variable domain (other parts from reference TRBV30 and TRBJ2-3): SQTIHQWPATLVQPVGSPLSLECTVEGTSNPNLYWYRQAAGRGLQLLFYSVGIGQISSEVPQNLSASRPQDRQFILSSKKLLLSDSGFYLCAWRPGLKTDTQYFGPGTRLTVL.